This is a list of T cell receptor beta chains from one sample in a study of tumor and adjacent non-tumor tissue in lung cancer. TCRdb re-called the multiplex PCR reads with MiXCR, one entry per CDR3 protein. The sample has tens of thousands of distinct CDR3 sequences; less than 80% are singletons. Sequenced sample: lung tumor tissue. These receptors all stem from a man aged 55 to 69 with non-small cell lung cancer. Each CDR3 is given with its conserved first and last residue.

j_gene	v_gene	CDR3aa
TRBJ2-3	TRBV20-1	CSARGRGWADKQYF
TRBJ2-2	TRBV13	CASRPDRAFANTGELFF
TRBJ2-2	TRBV10-2	CASQARELFF
TRBJ2-5	TRBV5-5	CASSSGGTSFQETQYF
TRBJ1-6	TRBV20-1	CSAGTGWGPPQLCSYNSPLHF
TRBJ2-1	TRBV11-2	CASSLVNSGTGKYNEQFF
TRBJ2-5	TRBV11-1	CSSSSGQGQGTQYF
TRBJ2-1	TRBV29-1	CSVEDPSGKYEQFF
TRBJ1-1	TRBV11-3	CASSLKTGWMNTEAFF
TRBJ2-4	TRBV4-2	CVSSQVQASGSLAKNTQYF
TRBJ2-2	TRBV12-5	CASGLVFGTKNTGELFF
TRBJ2-5	TRBV11-3	CASSWTGEDTQYF
TRBJ2-7	TRBV29-1	CSVLGPGQGLHGEYF
TRBJ2-1	TRBV7-9	CASSQQTGQILYNEQFF
TRBJ1-5	TRBV4-1	CVSSHGPRNQPQHF
TRBJ2-3	TRBV6-5	CSSSYEVSTDTQYF
TRBJ2-3	TRBV11-1	CASSLARTLSDTQYF
TRBJ1-1	TRBV6-2/TRBV6-3	CASSEQDNTEAFF
TRBJ2-1	TRBV6-1	CASSSGRATRSPNNEQFF
TRBJ2-1	TRBV24-1	CATSDLGGRRTNEQFF
TRBJ1-2	TRBV29-1	CNVERGNYGYTF
TRBJ1-1	TRBV20-1	CSASPGGTEAFF
TRBJ2-1	TRBV6-6	CASSGIGGNNKQFF
TRBJ2-1	TRBV19	CASRTTGTGGSNEQFF
TRBJ2-1	TRBV29-1	CNGWTDNRQFF
TRBJ2-2	TRBV7-8	CTSSLTGRYTGELFF
TRBJ2-3	TRBV4-2	CANSLDITDTQYF
TRBJ2-7	TRBV12-3/TRBV12-4	CASSLEGTSGRVINYEQYF
TRBJ2-7	TRBV20-1	CSATGTADSYEQYF
TRBJ1-1	TRBV12-3/TRBV12-4	CASSFLGSSMNTEAFF
TRBJ2-2	TRBV7-9	CASSFMPNTGELFF
TRBJ2-1	TRBV30	CAWSIWGLSVNEQFF
TRBJ1-5	TRBV2	CASRTGTGEEPQHF
TRBJ1-5	TRBV11-3	CASSLGQGVNQPQHF
TRBJ2-3	TRBV20-1	CSARELAGGRDMQYF
TRBJ2-3	TRBV11-2	CAGSLMTSVDTQYF
TRBJ1-2	TRBV5-4	CASSPTRQGDGYAF
TRBJ2-5	TRBV6-2/TRBV6-3	CTSSDGTSGYQETQYF
TRBJ1-6	TRBV5-5	CASSAGPLGGNSPLHF
TRBJ2-3	TRBV6-6	CVSRPYWDTVNTDTQYF
TRBJ2-1	TRBV4-1	CASSPSVASYNEQFF
TRBJ1-1	TRBV28	CASRPPWPNTEAFF
TRBJ1-2	TRBV6-1	CASSPGTANYGYTF
TRBJ1-5	TRBV12-3/TRBV12-4	CASRSQGGNQSQHF
TRBJ2-3	TRBV11-2	CASSLRVVGGPTDTQYF
TRBJ2-1	TRBV11-2	CASSLVGELPYRGRQFF
TRBJ2-7	TRBV4-2	CTSSHSMGREQYF
TRBJ2-7	TRBV6-6	CVSSHNRGTYEQYF
TRBJ1-5	TRBV6-2/TRBV6-3	CASSWLGDNQPQHF
TRBJ2-5	TRBV2	CASTLAGVPETQYF
TRBJ2-1	TRBV19	CASSTLASDYNEQFF
TRBJ2-2	TRBV9	CASSVSGMGTGELFF
TRBJ1-2	TRBV29-1	CSVGLQGNYVYTF
TRBJ2-5	TRBV4-1	CTSSLNFGGGETQYF
TRBJ2-7	TRBV20-1	CSVKQSPEQYF
TRBJ2-7	TRBV11-2	CANSLDFLAEQKWGVEQYF
TRBJ2-1	TRBV11-2	CASSPHRMMRDEQFF
TRBJ1-4	TRBV2	CASRPRAGLNEKLFF